The subject of this entry is one TCR beta chain. Its antigen is not identified. With 8 bases clipped from V and 6 bases from J, the junction kept 20 bases outside the gene matches. Per germline, CDR1 SNHLY and CDR2 FYNNEI. This CDR3 region has 17 residues. 13 Jbeta primers and 60 Vbeta primers were used for the PCR. Method: immunoSEQ multiplex PCR; TCRdb's copy keeps in-frame clones and lacks some. The sample includes about 92,000 clones, around four fifths of them seen just once. The sample belongs to a study of cytomegalovirus exposure and HLA in healthy donors. Findings and limits, study-wide: By HLA locus, TCR association rates varied in a later analysis, with DRB1 showing the most and HLA-C the fewest.

The gene calls are TRBV2 and TRBJ1-1; the match to TRBD1 covers 8 bases. The sequence was collected from a man over 45 in good health and CMV-seropositive. Sequencing was performed on PBMCs. The DNA of the CDR3 is TGTGCCAGCGGGATAGACCGAGACCACAGGGGGTCGCCTGAAGCTTTCTTT. As protein: CASGIDRDHRGSPEAFF.